This TCR beta chain came from a study of T cell responses to AZD1222 COVID-19 vaccine. Study-wide results and caveats: After the peak T cell response, and only then, were repertoires sampled. Spike as a whole was targeted by vaccine-associated CD4 TCRs, dominant at 160-218 and 743-854. Epitopes outside B.1.351 and B.1.1.7 mutated regions reportedly drew nearly half of spike TCRs.

The assay was immunoSEQ multiplex PCR, and TCRdb's table has in-frame clones only and misses some. The table has tens of thousands of clones, around 80% seen once. This clone was seen a single time. Its antigen remains unidentified. The CDR3 consists of 15 residues. Looked up from germline, CDR1 is MNHNS and CDR2 is SASEGT. V dropped 2 bases and J dropped 7 bases, with 17 bases sitting between them. This TCR came from an adult in good health. The chain uses TRBV6-1 and TRBJ2-5, with a weak D call TRBD1 (5 bases). The source was peripheral blood, collected on day 0 of AZD1222 vaccination. CDR3 sequence reads: CASSEFQGVDGTQYF. For the CDR3, the DNA is TGTGCCAGCAGTGAATTTCAGGGTGTTGACGGGACCCAGTACTTC.